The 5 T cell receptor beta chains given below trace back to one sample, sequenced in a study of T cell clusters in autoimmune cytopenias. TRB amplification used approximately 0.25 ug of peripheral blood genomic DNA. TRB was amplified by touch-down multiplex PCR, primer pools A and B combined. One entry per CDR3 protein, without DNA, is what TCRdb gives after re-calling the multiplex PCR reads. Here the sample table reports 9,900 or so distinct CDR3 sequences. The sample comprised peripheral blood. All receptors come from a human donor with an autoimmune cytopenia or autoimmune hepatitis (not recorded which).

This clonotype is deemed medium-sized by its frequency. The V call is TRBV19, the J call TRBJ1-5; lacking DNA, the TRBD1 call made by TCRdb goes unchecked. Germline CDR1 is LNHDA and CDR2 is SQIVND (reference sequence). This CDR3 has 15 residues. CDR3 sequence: CASSTTGNSNQPQHF.

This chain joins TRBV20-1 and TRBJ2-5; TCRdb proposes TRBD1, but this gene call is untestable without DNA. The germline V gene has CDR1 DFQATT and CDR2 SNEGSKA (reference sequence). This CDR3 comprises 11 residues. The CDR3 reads CSGGRTETQYF.

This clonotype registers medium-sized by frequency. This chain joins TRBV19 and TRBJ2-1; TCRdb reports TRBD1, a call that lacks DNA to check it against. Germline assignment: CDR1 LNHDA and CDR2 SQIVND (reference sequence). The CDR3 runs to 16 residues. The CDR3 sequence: CASSLPVGTGYNEQFF.

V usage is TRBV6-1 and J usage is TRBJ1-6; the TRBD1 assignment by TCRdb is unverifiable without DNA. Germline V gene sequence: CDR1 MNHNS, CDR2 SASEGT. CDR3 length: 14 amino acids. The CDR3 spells CASSETGVNSPLHF.

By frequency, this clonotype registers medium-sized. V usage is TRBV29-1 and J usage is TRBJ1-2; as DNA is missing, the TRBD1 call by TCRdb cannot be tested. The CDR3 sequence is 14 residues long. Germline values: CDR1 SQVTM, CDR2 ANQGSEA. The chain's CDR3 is CSVGTGGARYGYTF.